The entry that follows covers one T cell receptor beta chain sequence. Antigen: not known. The data were obtained in a study of T cells in narcolepsy. Background on the study: Enrolled donors included narcolepsy type 1 or type 2 patients and healthy controls. The study, taken as a whole, reports: In some patient and control memory CD4+ samples, autoreactive clones were absent. Healthy controls reportedly lacked the autoreactive clonotypes serially found in patients' blood. HCRT-specific and TRIB2-specific autoreactive clonotypes appeared among same-patient CSF and blood CD4+ clonotypes.

Only in-frame clones appear in the TCRdb table, and some are missing; sequencing was by immunoSEQ multiplex PCR. The sample lists about 33,000 clones; 90% were seen once. Trimming took 4 bases from V and 5 from J, leaving 23 bases between them. This CDR3 is built from 17 residues. Germline assignment: CDR1 SGHVS and CDR2 FNYEAQ. The V gene is TRBV7-6, the J gene TRBJ1-2; TRBD1 is a possible D gene (6 bases). Sequences were obtained from CD45RA- memory CD4+ T cells from PBMCs. The sequence was obtained from a human donor with narcolepsy. CDR3 residues: CASSSQGLPFEDYGYTF. The CDR3 bases are TGTGCCAGCAGCTCCCAGGGGCTACCGTTCGAAGATTATGGCTACACCTTC.